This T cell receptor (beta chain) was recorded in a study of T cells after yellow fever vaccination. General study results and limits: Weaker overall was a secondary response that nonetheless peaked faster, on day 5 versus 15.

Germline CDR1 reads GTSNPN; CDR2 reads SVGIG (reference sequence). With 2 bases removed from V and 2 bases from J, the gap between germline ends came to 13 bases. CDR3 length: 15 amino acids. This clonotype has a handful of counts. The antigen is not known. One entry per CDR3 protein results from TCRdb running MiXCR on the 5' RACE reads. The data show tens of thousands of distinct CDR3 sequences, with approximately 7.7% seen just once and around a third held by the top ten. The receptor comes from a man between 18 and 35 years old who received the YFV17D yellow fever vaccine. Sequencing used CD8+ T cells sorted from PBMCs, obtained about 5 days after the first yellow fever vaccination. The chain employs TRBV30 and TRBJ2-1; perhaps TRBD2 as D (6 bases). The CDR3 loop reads CAWSFSGGPYNEQFF. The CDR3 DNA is TGTGCCTGGAGTTTTTCCGGGGGACCCTACAATGAGCAGTTCTTC.